The 17 T cell receptor beta chains reported below all come from one sample, sequenced in a study of blood T cell repertoires in COVID-19. Some clones are missing from TCRdb's copy, which holds only in-frame ones; the method was immunoSEQ multiplex PCR. The table includes over 200,000 clones, about 87% detected once. The source material was PBMCs or T cells enriched from blood (not recorded which). Source of these receptors: a man aged 30 to 45 who had recovered from COVID-19.

J is TRBJ2-7 and V is TRBV4-1; 9 bases line up with TRBD2. The CDR3 runs 15 residues. V lost 0 bases and J lost 6; bases outside the gene matches: 6. CDR1 is MGHRA and CDR2 is YSYEKL in the germline V gene. The CDR3 DNA reads TGCGCCAGCAGCCAAGATCGGACTAGCGTCGCCGAGCAGTACTTC. Residues: CASSQDRTSVAEQYF.

This rearrangement joins TRBV24-1 to TRBJ2-1; tentatively, D is TRBD2 (5 bases). Germline CDR1 and CDR2: KGHDR and SFDVKD. The CDR3 spans 15 residues. Trimming stripped 4 bases from V and 1 base from J, with 10 bases between. CDR3 amino acids: CATSDSRGSYNEQFF. Here the CDR3 DNA reads TGTGCCACCAGTGACTCCCGGGGATCCTACAATGAGCAGTTCTTC.

This chain connects TRBV3-1 (or the pseudogene TRBV3-2) to TRBJ1-2; 8 bases align to TRBD1. The CDR3 consists of 17 residues. Looked up from germline, CDR1 is LGHDT and CDR2 is YNNKEL (reference sequence). V dropped 4 bases and J dropped 5; count of bases not matched to a gene: 15. The CDR3 sequence: CASSPTLDRANVYGYTF. The CDR3 coding sequence is TGTGCCAGCAGCCCGACCCTGGACAGGGCGAACGTTTATGGCTACACCTTC.

The gene calls are TRBV9 and TRBJ2-7, with 7 bases lining up with TRBD2. This CDR3 region has 14 residues. The junction had 5 bases not matched to a gene; V was cut back by 3 bases and J by 2 bases. Germline CDR1 and CDR2: SGDLS and YYNGEE. In DNA, the CDR3 is TGTGCCAGCAGCGGAGGCGGGAGCCCCTACGAGCAGTACTTC. Amino acids: CASSGGGSPYEQYF.

The V call is TRBV11-2, the J call TRBJ2-3; TRBD2 matches 11 bases. The V gene end was trimmed by 5 bases and the J gene end by 4 bases; junction bases not matched to a gene: 14. CDR1 SGHAT and CDR2 FQNNGV come from the germline V gene. CDR3 length: 18 amino acids. CDR3 nucleotide sequence: TGTGCCAGCAGCCCCATAGGGGATAGCGGGAGGGCCCCAGATACGCAGTATTTT. Translation gives CASSPIGDSGRAPDTQYF.

DNA for the CDR3: TGTGCCAGCAGCACGACAGGGGGAGAGACCCAGTACTTC. Its translation: CASSTTGGETQYF. V is TRBV12-3 or TRBV12-4 and J is TRBJ2-5, with TRBD1 matching over 9 bases. The V gene end was trimmed by 6 bases and the J gene end by 4 bases; junction bases not matched to a gene: 3. There are 13 residues in the CDR3.

The chain combines TRBV19 with TRBJ2-4; the match to TRBD1 covers 10 bases. Germline CDR1 is LNHDA and CDR2 is SQIVND (reference sequence). V lost 7 bases to trimming and J lost 8 bases; unmatched junction nucleotides: 8. The CDR3 spans 14 residues. The CDR3 nucleotides read TGTGCCAGTACTGACAGGGGGCGGGTGGACATTCAGTACTTC. It encodes CASTDRGRVDIQYF. Supplemented by reference TRBV19 and TRBJ2-4, the full variable domain reads DGGITQSPKYLFRKEGQNVTLSCEQNLNHDAMYWYRQDPGQGLRLIYYSQIVNDFQKGDIAEGYSVSREKKESFPLTVTSAQKNPTAFYLCASTDRGRVDIQYFGAGTRLSVL.

The J gene is TRBJ1-6, the V gene TRBV9; possible D gene TRBD1, 6 bases. The CDR3 runs to 15 residues. V lost 0 bases and J lost 7, with 11 bases in between. Germline CDR1 is SGDLS and CDR2 is YYNGEE. CDR3 loop: CASSVAGQLNSPLHF. Written as DNA, the CDR3 is TGTGCCAGCAGCGTAGCAGGACAGTTAAATTCACCCCTCCACTTT.

This clone was recorded a few times. The rearrangement links TRBV4-3 to TRBJ2-2; perhaps TRBD1 as D (5 bases). Trimming took 3 bases from V and 5 from J, leaving 13 bases between them. There are 15 residues in the CDR3. CDR1 and CDR2 from the germline V gene are LGHNA and YSLEER. As DNA, the CDR3 is TGCGCCAGCAGCCACGAACTTCAGGGAACCGGGGAGCTGTTTTTT. This gives the protein CASSHELQGTGELFF.

This sequence joins TRBV6-5 and TRBJ1-2, with 8 bases lining up with TRBD1. Per the germline V gene, CDR1 is MNHEY and CDR2 is SVGAGI. The CDR3 sequence is 15 residues long. V gave up 7 bases and J gave up 5 bases; unmatched junction bases: 12. CDR3 protein: CASNPGLDRGYGYTF. The CDR3 coding sequence is TGTGCCAGCAACCCAGGGCTTGACAGGGGTTATGGCTACACCTTC.

This chain joins TRBV13 and TRBJ2-7; perhaps TRBD1 as D (6 bases). The CDR3 is 15 amino acids. Germline assignment: CDR1 PRHDT and CDR2 FYEKMQ (reference sequence). Trimming pared 0 bases from V and 4 bases from J, leaving 13 bases between. CDR3 in DNA: TGTGCCAGCAGCTTAGGCAAAGGGGACATTTACGAGCAGTACTTC. It yields the protein CASSLGKGDIYEQYF. Full variable domain (outside the CDR3, taken from reference TRBV13 and TRBJ2-7): AAGVIQSPRHLIKEKRETATLKCYPIPRHDTVYWYQQGPGQDPQFLISFYEKMQSDKGSIPDRFSAQQFSDYHSELNMSSLELGDSALYFCASSLGKGDIYEQYFGPGTRLTVT.

The chain joins TRBV11-3 to TRBJ2-1, with a weak D call TRBD1 (5 bases). The ends were cut back, 4 bases at V and 6 bases at J, with 10 bases in the middle. CDR3 length: 13 residues. CDR1 is SGHNT and CDR2 is YENEEA in the germline V gene. Here the CDR3 DNA reads TGTGCCAGCAGCTCCCAGGGCTTCAATGAGCAGTTCTTC. Residues: CASSSQGFNEQFF.

The chain uses TRBV7-9 and TRBJ2-5, with a possible D match to TRBD1 (6 bases). Germline V gives CDR1 SEHNR, CDR2 FQNEAQ (reference sequence). The germline V and J ends were trimmed by 5 bases and 0 bases, with 13 bases remaining between them. The CDR3 runs 15 residues. The DNA for the CDR3 is TGTGCCAGCAGCCCTGGGCAGGGGCACCAAGAGACCCAGTACTTC. Translated, it gives CASSPGQGHQETQYF.

The chain carries TRBV7-2 and TRBJ1-5; D is perhaps TRBD1 (5 bases). Trimming shortened V by 5 bases and J by 4 bases, and 15 bases separated the two germline ends. The CDR3 length is 15 residues. CDR1 is SGHTA and CDR2 is FQGNSA in the germline V gene. The chain's CDR3 is CASSPNGGGNQPQHF. The CDR3 DNA is TGTGCCAGCAGCCCCAATGGTGGGGGGAATCAGCCCCAGCATTTT.

The chain couples TRBV19 to TRBJ1-5, with TRBD1 matching 10 bases. The V gene end was trimmed by 9 bases and the J gene end by 6 bases; junction bases not matched to a gene: 11. CDR1 is LNHDA, CDR2 SQIVND, per germline (reference sequence). This CDR3 is built from 15 residues. The CDR3 reads CASENPGQGIQPQHF. DNA for the CDR3: TGTGCCAGCGAGAACCCGGGACAGGGGATTCAGCCCCAGCATTTT. Filled out from reference TRBV19 and TRBJ1-5, the complete variable domain reads DGGITQSPKYLFRKEGQNVTLSCEQNLNHDAMYWYRQDPGQGLRLIYYSQIVNDFQKGDIAEGYSVSREKKESFPLTVTSAQKNPTAFYLCASENPGQGIQPQHFGDGTRLSIL.

The chain employs TRBV23-1 and TRBJ2-1; 10 bases fit TRBD1. TRBV23-1 is an ORF, with its function uncertain. The CDR3 loop spans 14 amino acids. Trimming removed 5 bases from V and 4 bases from J; junction bases left unmatched: 2. The CDR3 loop is CASSGQGVYNEQFF. Written as DNA, the CDR3 is TGCGCCAGCAGTGGACAGGGGGTATACAATGAGCAGTTCTTC.

V is TRBV20-1 and J is TRBJ1-5; TRBD1 agrees at 12 bases. Germline CDR1 is DFQATT and CDR2 is SNEGSKA (reference sequence). The J segment lost 2 bases and the V segment lost 3 bases, leaving 11 bases of the junction unmatched. The CDR3 contains 18 residues. CDR3 in DNA: TGCAGTGCTAGTACCGGGACAGGGGGCTTATACGGCAATCAGCCCCAGCATTTT. The encoded protein is CSASTGTGGLYGNQPQHF.